One and the same sample provided the 13 T cell receptor beta chains below, sequenced in a study of T cell repertoires in cytomegalovirus infection. TCRdb itself ran the reads through MiXCR, one entry per CDR3 protein. The sample lists about 740,000 distinct CDR3 sequences, approximately 40% seen once, with around 2.6% in the top ten. Sequenced: PBMCs. The receptor source for this set is a human donor in good health (CMV status not recorded). Some clones in this sample may be carry-over from other donors' samples.

The gene calls are TRBV6-1 and TRBJ2-7; 8 bases align to TRBD1. Germline assignment: CDR1 MNHNS and CDR2 SASEGT. CDR3 length: 15 amino acids. Trimming removed 3 bases from V and 5 bases from J; junction bases left unmatched: 9. The CDR3: CASSEYPTGADEQYF. The CDR3 DNA reads TGTGCCAGCAGTGAGTACCCGACAGGGGCGGACGAGCAGTACTTC.

This CDR3 reads CASRYRRGIGYGYTF. The DNA for the CDR3 is TGTGCCAGTAGATATAGGCGTGGGATTGGTTATGGCTACACCTTC. The chain links TRBV19 to TRBJ1-2, with D hard to call. V lost 6 bases, J lost 5 bases, and 19 bases lay in between. Germline V CDR1 and CDR2: LNHDA, SQIVND (reference sequence). This CDR3 is 15 amino acids long.

In its sample, this clonotype was seen many times. J is TRBJ2-1 and V is TRBV6-1; either TRBD1 or TRBD2 may fit D (5 bases each). Germline CDR1 and CDR2: MNHNS and SASEGT. V was pared by 1 base and J by 6 bases, with 19 bases between. The CDR3 consists of 17 residues. The DNA of the CDR3 is TGTGCCAGCAGTGAAGTAATTGGGAGAATTGGGGGCAATGAGCAGTTCTTC. Residues: CASSEVIGRIGGNEQFF.

This clonotype was seen many times. The rearrangement links TRBV7-9 to TRBJ2-1; D remains ambiguous. The CDR3 totals 12 residues. The germline V gene encodes CDR1 SEHNR and CDR2 FQNEAQ (reference sequence). V lost 1 base and J lost 7, with 5 bases in between. CDR3 DNA sequence: TGTGCCAGCAGCTTAGGCTTAAATGAGCAGTTCTTC. Translation: CASSLGLNEQFF. Looking up the rest from reference TRBV7-9 and TRBJ2-1 gives the full variable domain: DTGVSQNPRHKITKRGQNVTFRCDPISEHNRLYWYRQTLGQGPEFLTYFQNEAQLEKSRLLSDRFSAERPKGSFSTLEIQRTEQGDSAMYLCASSLGLNEQFFGPGTRLTVL.

This sequence joins TRBV29-1 and TRBJ1-5, with 7 bases matching TRBD1. With V trimmed by 4 bases and J by 5 bases, 2 bases remained unmatched. CDR1 SQVTM and CDR2 ANQGSEA come from the germline V gene. The CDR3 has 12 amino acids. The CDR3 region has the DNA TGCAGCGTTGCAGGGGGGGATCAGCCCCAGCATTTT. It is translated as CSVAGGDQPQHF.

This chain joins TRBV6-1 and TRBJ2-1, with a weak D call TRBD2 (6 bases). V was shortened by 4 bases and J by 7 bases, with 17 bases between the two germline ends. This CDR3 contains 15 residues. Per the germline V gene, CDR1 is MNHNS and CDR2 is SASEGT. CDR3 sequence reads: CASSAAGPPVNEQFF. For the CDR3, the DNA is TGTGCCAGCAGTGCCGCGGGACCCCCTGTGAATGAGCAGTTCTTC.

A few counts support this clonotype. The chain employs TRBV6-1 and TRBJ2-1; 8 nucleotides align to TRBD2. From germline, CDR1 is MNHNS and CDR2 SASEGT. V gave up 7 bases and J gave up 2 bases; unmatched junction bases: 19. The CDR3 contains 19 residues. The CDR3 loop is CASTGMRRPRGGPYNEQFF. The CDR3 coding sequence is TGTGCCAGCACGGGAATGCGTAGGCCTCGGGGGGGCCCCTACAATGAGCAGTTCTTC.

This clonotype was seen just once. The chain links TRBV27 to TRBJ1-4; D uncertain. Trimming cost V 6 bases and J 0 bases, with 11 bases left between them. The CDR3 contains 15 residues. The V gene's germline CDR1 is MNHEY and CDR2 SMNVEV (reference sequence). This CDR3 reads CASSTEVATNEKLFF. The CDR3 DNA reads TGTGCCAGCAGCACGGAAGTTGCAACTAATGAAAAACTGTTTTTT.

This clonotype was found a few times. The chain recombines TRBV7-2 with TRBJ1-6; no clear D. CDR3 size: 14 residues. Germline CDR1 is SGHTA and CDR2 is FQGNSA. Trimming left V 11 bases short and J 9 bases short, with 20 bases between. The DNA for the CDR3 is TGTGCCGGGAGCCGCCTGGGAGGTGGTTCACCCCTCCACTTT. Protein product: CAGSRLGGGSPLHF.

This clonotype was seen a handful of times. The gene calls are TRBV12-3 or TRBV12-4 and TRBJ2-6, with D unresolved. Trimming stripped 7 bases from V and 0 bases from J, with 22 bases between. The CDR3 is 19 residues long. The CDR3 bases are TGTGCCAGCATTCTGTTTGGGCCACACCCAAGCTCTGGGGCCAACGTCCTGACTTTC. This codes for CASILFGPHPSSGANVLTF.

V usage is TRBV3-1 and J usage is TRBJ1-1; a possible D gene is TRBD1 (5 bases). CDR1 is LGHDT and CDR2 is YNNKEL in the germline V gene (reference sequence). Trimming cost V 0 bases and J 3 bases, with 8 bases left between them. The length of the CDR3 is 14 residues. CDR3 DNA: TGTGCCAGCAGCCAAGACAGGGCCGACACTGAAGCTTTCTTT. Protein sequence: CASSQDRADTEAFF.

The CDR3 DNA sequence: TGTGCCAGCAGTCTTCTCCGACTAGCGGGCACGATTTACAATGAGCAGTTCTTC. Its translation is CASSLLRLAGTIYNEQFF. This chain joins TRBV27 and TRBJ2-1; 10 bases are shared with TRBD2. The V segment lost 5 bases and the J segment 4 bases; nucleotides outside the gene matches: 14. In germline, CDR1 is MNHEY, CDR2 SMNVEV (reference sequence). The CDR3 has 18 residues.

This clonotype was detected only a few times. The rearrangement links TRBV28 to TRBJ2-1; the match to TRBD2 covers 7 bases. V gave up 2 bases and J gave up 3 bases; unmatched junction bases: 4. This CDR3 contains 15 residues. Germline V lookup: CDR1 MDHEN, CDR2 SYDVKM. The CDR3 DNA follows: TGTGCCAGCAGTTTAGGACCGGGGGGCTACAATGAGCAGTTCTTC. As protein: CASSLGPGGYNEQFF.